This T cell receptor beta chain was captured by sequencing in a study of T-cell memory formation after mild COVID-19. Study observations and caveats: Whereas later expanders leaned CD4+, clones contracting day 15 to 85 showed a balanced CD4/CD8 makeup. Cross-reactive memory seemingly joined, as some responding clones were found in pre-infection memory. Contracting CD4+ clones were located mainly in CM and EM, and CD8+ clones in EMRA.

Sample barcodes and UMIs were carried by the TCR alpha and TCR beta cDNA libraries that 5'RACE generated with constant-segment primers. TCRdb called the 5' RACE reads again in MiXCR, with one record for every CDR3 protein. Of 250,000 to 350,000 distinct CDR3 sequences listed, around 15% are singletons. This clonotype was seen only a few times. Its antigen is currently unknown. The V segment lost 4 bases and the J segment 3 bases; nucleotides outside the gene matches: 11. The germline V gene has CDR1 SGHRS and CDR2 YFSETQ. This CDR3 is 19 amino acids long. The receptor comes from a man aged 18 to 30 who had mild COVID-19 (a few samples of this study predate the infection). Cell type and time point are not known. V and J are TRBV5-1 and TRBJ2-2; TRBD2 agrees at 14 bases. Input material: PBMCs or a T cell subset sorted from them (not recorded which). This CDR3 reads CASSRPRTSGGRDTGELFF. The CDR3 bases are TGCGCCAGCAGCCGACCGCGGACTAGCGGGGGGCGGGACACCGGGGAGCTGTTTTTT.